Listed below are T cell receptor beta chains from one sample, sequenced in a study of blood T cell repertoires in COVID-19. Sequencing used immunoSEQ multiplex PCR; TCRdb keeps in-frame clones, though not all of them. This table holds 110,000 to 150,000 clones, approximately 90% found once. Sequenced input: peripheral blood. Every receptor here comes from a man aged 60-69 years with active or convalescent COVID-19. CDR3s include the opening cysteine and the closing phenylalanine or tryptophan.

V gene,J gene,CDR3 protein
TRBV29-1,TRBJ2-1,CSVHGTSGSYNEQFF
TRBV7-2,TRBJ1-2,CASSLLGQTYGYTF
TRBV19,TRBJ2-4,CASSKETGLIPYF
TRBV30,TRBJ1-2,CAWGGTSGYTF
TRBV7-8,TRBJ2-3,CASSTRLAGVPDTQYF
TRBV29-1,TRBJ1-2,CSVVAGGYGYTF
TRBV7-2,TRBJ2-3,CASSPQTSGGASDTQYF
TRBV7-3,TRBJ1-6,CASSWRDRNSPLHF
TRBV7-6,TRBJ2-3,CASTITSGGDTQYF
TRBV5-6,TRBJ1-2,CASSEDWRGYTF
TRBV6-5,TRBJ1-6,CATYRGLGYNSPLHF
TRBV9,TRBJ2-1,CASSEGGLDEQFF
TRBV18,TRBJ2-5,CASSPTGTGGRETQYF
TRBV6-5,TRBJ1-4,CASKGNLDREKLFF
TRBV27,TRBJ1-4,CASSFGQGREKLFF
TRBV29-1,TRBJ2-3,CSVKIGTDTQYF
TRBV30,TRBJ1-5,CAWSVQTNQPQHF
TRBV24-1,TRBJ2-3,CATSDPAGAPRDTQYF
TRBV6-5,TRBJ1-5,CASKVAVVSNQPQHF
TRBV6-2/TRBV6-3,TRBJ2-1,CASGLAGGPRNEQFF
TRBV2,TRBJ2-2,CASSVRGGNTGELFF
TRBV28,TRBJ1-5,CASVGRNQPQHF